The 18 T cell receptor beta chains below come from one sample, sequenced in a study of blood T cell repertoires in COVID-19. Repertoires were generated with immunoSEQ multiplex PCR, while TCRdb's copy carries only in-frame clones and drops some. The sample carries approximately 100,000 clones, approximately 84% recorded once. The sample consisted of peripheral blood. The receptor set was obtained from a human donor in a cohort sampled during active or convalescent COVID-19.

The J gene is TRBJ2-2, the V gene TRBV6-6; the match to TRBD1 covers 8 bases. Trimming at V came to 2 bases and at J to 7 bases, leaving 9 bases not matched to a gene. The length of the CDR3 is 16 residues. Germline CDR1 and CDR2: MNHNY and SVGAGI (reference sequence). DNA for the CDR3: TGTGCCAGCAGTTACCCCACCGACAGGGGAGACGGGGAGCTGTTTTTT. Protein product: CASSYPTDRGDGELFF.

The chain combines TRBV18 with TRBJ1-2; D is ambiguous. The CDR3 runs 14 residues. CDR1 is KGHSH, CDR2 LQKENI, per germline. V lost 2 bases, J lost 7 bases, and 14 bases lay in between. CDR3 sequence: CASSPIDFEGGYTF. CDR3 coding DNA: TGTGCCAGCTCACCAATAGACTTCGAGGGTGGCTACACCTTC.

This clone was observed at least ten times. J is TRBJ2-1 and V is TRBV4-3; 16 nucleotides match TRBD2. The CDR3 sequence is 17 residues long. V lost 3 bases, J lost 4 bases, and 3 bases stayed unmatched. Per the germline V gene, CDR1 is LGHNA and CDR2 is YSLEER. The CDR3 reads CASSHGTSGGVYNEQFF. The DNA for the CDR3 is TGCGCCAGCAGCCACGGGACTAGCGGGGGGGTTTACAATGAGCAGTTCTTC.

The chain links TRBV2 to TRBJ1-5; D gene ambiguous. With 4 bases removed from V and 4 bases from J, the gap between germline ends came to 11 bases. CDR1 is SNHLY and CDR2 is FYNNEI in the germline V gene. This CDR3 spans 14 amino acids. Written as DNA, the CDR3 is TGTGCCAGCAGTGCCCTTACAGAGAATCAGCCCCAGCATTTT. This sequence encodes CASSALTENQPQHF.

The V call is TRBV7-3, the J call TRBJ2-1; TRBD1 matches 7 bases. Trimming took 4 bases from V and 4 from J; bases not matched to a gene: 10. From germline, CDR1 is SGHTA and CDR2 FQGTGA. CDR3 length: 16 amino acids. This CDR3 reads CASSSLSGTAYNEQFF. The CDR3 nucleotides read TGTGCCAGCAGCTCCCTCTCCGGGACAGCTTACAATGAGCAGTTCTTC.

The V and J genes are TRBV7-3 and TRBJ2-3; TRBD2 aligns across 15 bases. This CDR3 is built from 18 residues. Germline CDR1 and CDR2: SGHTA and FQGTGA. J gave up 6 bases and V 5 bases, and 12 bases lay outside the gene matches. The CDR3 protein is CASSRAGLAGGPRDTQYF. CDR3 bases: TGTGCCAGCAGCCGGGCGGGACTAGCGGGGGGCCCCCGGGATACGCAGTATTTT.

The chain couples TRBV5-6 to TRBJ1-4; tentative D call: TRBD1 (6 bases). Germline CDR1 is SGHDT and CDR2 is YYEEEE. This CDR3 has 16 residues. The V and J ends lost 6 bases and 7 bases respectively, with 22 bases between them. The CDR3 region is CASTRVYLGASEKLFF. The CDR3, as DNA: TGTGCCAGCACCCGGGTGTATCTGGGGGCCTCTGAAAAACTGTTTTTT.

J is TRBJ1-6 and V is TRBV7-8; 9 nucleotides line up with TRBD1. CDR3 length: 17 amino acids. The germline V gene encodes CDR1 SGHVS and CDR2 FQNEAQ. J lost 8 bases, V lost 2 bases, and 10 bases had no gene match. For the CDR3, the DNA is TGTGCCAGCAGCTTACGGCGACAGGGGGTCCGCTATTCACCCCTCCACTTT. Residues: CASSLRRQGVRYSPLHF.

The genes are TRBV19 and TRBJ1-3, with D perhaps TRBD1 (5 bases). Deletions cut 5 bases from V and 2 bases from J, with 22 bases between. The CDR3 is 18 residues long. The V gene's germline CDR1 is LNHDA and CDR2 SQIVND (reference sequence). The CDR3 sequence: CASSALGGGTSTGNTIYF. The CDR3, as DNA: TGTGCCAGTAGTGCCCTCGGGGGAGGGACTTCGACTGGAAACACCATATATTTT. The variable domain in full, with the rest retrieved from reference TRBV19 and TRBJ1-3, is DGGITQSPKYLFRKEGQNVTLSCEQNLNHDAMYWYRQDPGQGLRLIYYSQIVNDFQKGDIAEGYSVSREKKESFPLTVTSAQKNPTAFYLCASSALGGGTSTGNTIYFGEGSWLTVV.

CDR3 residues: CASTWTSGGRYEQYF. The CDR3, as DNA: TGTGCCAGCACCTGGACTAGCGGGGGCCGCTACGAGCAGTACTTC. The chain carries TRBV6-5 and TRBJ2-7; TRBD2 matches 13 bases. The CDR3 consists of 15 residues. Germline loops: CDR1 MNHEY, CDR2 SVGAGI. The V segment lost 7 bases and the J segment 3 bases; nucleotides outside the gene matches: 6.

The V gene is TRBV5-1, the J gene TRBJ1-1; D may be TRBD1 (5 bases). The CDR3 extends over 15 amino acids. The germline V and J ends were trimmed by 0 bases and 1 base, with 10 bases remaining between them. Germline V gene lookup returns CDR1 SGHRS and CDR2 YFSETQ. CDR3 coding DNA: TGCGCCAGCAGCTTGGCCGCTACAGGGAACACTGAAGCTTTCTTT. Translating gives CASSLAATGNTEAFF.

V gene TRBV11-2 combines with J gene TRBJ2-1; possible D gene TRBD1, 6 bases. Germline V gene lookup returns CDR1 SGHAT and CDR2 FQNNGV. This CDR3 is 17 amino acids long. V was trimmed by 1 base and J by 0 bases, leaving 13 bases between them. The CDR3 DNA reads TGTGCCAGCAGCTTAGCAGGGGAGCTCGACTCCTACAATGAGCAGTTCTTC. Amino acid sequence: CASSLAGELDSYNEQFF.

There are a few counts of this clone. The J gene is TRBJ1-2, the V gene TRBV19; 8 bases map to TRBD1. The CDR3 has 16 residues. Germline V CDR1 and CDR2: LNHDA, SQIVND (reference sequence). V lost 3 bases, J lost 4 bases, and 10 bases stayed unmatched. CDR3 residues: CASSIGDRGLLYGYTF. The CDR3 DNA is TGTGCCAGTAGTATCGGTGACAGGGGATTGCTCTATGGCTACACCTTC.

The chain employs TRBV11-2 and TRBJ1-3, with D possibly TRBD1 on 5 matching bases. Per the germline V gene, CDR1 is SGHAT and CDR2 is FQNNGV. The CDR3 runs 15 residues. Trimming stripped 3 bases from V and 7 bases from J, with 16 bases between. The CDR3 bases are TGTGCCAGCAGCTTTCAGGGCGGCAGGGCGAACACCATATATTTT. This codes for CASSFQGGRANTIYF. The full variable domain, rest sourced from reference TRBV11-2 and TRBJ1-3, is EAGVAQSPRYKIIEKRQSVAFWCNPISGHATLYWYQQILGQGPKLLIQFQNNGVVDDSQLPKDRFSAERLKGVDSTLKIQPAKLEDSAVYLCASSFQGGRANTIYFGEGSWLTVV.

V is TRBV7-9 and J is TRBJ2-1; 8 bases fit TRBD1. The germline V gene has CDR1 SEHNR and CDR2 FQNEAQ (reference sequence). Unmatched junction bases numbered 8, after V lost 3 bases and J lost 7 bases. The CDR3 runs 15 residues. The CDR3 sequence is CASSFGTGTTNEQFF. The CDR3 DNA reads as TGTGCCAGCAGCTTTGGGACAGGCACTACAAATGAGCAGTTCTTC.

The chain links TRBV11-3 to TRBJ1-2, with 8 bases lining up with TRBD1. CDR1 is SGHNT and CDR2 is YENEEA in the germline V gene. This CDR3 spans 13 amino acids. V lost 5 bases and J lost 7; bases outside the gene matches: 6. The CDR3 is CASSHDRGRGYTF. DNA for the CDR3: TGTGCCAGCAGCCATGACAGGGGCCGTGGCTACACCTTC.

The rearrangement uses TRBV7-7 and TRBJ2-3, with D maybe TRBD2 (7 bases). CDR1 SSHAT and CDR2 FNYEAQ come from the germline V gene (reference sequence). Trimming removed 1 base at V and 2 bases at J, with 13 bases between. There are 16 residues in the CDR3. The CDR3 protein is CASSLGGGQPTDTQYF. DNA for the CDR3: TGTGCCAGCAGCTTAGGGGGGGGGCAACCCACAGATACGCAGTATTTT.

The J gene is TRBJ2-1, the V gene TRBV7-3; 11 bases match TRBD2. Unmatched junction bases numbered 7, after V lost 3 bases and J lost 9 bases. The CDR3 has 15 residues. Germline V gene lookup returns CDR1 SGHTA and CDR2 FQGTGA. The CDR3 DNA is TGTGCCAGCAGCTTTAGCGGGGGGGCTTTAGGTGAGCAGTTCTTC. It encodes CASSFSGGALGEQFF.